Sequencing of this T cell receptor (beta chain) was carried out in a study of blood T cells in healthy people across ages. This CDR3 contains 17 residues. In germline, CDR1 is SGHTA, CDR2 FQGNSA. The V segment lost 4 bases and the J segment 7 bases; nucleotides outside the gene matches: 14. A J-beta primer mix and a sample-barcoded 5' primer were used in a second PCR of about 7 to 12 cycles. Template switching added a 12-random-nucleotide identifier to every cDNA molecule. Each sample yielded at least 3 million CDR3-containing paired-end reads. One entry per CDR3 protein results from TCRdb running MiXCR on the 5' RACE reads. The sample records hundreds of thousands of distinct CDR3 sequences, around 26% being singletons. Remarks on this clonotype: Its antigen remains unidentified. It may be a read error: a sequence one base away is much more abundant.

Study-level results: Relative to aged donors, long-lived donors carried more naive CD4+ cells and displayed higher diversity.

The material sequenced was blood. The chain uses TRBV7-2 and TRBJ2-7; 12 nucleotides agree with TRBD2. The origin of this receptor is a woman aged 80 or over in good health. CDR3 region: CASSSSQLAGGHNEQYF. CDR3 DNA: TGTGCCAGCAGCTCGAGTCAACTAGCGGGGGGCCACAATGAGCAGTACTTC.